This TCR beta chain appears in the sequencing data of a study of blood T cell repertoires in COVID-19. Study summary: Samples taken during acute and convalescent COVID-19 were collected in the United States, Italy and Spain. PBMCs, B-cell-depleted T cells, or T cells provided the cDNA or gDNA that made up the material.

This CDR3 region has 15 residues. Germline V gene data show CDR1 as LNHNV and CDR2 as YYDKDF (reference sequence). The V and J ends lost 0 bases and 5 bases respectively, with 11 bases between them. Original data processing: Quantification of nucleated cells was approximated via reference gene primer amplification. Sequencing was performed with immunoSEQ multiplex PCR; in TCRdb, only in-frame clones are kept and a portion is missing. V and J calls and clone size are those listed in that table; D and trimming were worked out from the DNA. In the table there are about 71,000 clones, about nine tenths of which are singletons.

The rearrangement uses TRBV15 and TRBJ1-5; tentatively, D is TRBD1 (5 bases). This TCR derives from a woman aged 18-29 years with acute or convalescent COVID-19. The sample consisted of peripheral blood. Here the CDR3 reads CATSRDRRGHQPQHF. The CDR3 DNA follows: TGTGCCACCAGCAGAGATAGGCGGGGACATCAGCCCCAGCATTTT.